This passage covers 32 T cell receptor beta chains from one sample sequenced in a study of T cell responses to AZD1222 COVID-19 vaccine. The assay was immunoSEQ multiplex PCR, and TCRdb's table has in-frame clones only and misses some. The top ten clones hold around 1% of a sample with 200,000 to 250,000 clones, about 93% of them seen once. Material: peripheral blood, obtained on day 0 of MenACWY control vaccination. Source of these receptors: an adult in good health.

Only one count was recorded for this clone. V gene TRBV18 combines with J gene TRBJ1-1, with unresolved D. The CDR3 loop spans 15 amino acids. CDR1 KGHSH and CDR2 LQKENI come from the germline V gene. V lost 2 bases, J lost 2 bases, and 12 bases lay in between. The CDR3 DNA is TGTGCCAGCTCACCATCGGTAAGGATTAACACTGAAGCTTTCTTT. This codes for CASSPSVRINTEAFF.

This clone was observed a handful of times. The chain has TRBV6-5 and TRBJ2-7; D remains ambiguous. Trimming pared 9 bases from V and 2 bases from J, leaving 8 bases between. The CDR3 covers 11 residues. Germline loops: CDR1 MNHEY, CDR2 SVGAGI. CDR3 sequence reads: CASKRTYEQYF. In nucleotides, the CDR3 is TGTGCCAGTAAAAGAACCTACGAGCAGTACTTC.

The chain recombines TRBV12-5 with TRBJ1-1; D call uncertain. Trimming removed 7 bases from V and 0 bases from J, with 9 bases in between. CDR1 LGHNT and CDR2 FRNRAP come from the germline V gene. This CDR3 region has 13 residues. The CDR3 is CASAQEMNTEAFF. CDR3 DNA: TGTGCTAGTGCGCAGGAGATGAACACTGAAGCTTTCTTT.

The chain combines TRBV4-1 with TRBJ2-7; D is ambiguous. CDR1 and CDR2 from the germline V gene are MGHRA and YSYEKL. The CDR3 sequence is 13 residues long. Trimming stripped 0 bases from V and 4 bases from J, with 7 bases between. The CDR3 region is CASSQDRQYEQYF. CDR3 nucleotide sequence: TGCGCCAGCAGCCAAGATCGGCAGTACGAGCAGTACTTC.

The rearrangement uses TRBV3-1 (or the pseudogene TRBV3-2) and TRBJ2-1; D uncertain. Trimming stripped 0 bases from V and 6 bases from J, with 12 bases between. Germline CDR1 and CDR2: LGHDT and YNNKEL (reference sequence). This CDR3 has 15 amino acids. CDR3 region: CASSQEGSRLNEQFF. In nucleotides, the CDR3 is TGTGCCAGCAGCCAAGAAGGCAGCCGTCTCAATGAGCAGTTCTTC.

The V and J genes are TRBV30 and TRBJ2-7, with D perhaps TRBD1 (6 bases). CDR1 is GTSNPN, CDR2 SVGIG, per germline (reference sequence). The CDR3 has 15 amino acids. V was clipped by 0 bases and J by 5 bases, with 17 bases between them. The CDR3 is CAWSVLGTSLHEQYF. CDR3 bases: TGTGCCTGGAGTGTACTAGGGACATCCCTCCACGAGCAGTACTTC. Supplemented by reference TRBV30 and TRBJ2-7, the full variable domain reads SQTIHQWPATLVQPVGSPLSLECTVEGTSNPNLYWYRQAAGRGLQLLFYSVGIGQISSEVPQNLSASRPQDRQFILSSKKLLLSDSGFYLCAWSVLGTSLHEQYFGPGTRLTVT.

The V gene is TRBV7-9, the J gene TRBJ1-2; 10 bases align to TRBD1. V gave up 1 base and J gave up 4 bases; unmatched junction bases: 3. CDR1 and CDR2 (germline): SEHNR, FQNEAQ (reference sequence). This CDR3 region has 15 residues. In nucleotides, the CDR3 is TGTGCCAGCAGCTTAGGGAGGACAGGGGGCTATGGCTACACCTTC. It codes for CASSLGRTGGYGYTF.

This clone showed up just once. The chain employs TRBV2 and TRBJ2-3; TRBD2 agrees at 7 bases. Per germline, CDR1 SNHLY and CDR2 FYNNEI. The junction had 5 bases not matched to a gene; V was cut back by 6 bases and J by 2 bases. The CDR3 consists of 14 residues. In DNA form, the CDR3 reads TGTGCCAGCAGCGCAACTAGCGTCACAGATACGCAGTATTTT. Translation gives CASSATSVTDTQYF.

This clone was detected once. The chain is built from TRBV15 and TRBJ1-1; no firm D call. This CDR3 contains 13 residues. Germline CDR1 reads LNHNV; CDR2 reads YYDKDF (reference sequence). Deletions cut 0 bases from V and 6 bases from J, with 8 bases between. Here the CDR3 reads CATSRDGPAEAFF. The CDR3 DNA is TGTGCCACCAGCAGAGATGGGCCCGCTGAAGCTTTCTTT.

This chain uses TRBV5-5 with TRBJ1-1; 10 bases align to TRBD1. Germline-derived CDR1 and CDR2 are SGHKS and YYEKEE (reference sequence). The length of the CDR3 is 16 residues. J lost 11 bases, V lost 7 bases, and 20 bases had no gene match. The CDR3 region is CASYKQLRDRGSEAFF. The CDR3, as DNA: TGTGCCAGCTATAAACAGCTCCGGGACAGGGGAAGTGAGGCTTTCTTT.

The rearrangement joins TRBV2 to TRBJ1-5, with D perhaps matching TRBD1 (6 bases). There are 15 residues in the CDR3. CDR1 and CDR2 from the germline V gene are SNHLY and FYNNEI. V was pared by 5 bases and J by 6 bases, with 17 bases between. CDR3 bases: TGTGCCAGCAGTCTGGGAACGGGGGCGGCTCAGCCCCAGCATTTT. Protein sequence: CASSLGTGAAQPQHF. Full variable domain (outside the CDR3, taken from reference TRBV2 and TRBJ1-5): EPEVTQTPSHQVTQMGQEVILRCVPISNHLYFYWYRQILGQKVEFLVSFYNNEISEKSEIFDDQFSVERPDGSNFTLKIRSTKLEDSAMYFCASSLGTGAAQPQHFGDGTRLSIL.

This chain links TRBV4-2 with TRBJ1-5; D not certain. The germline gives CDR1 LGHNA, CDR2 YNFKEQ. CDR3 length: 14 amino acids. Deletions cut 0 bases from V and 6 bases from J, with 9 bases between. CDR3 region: CASSQDLVGQPQHF. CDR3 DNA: TGTGCCAGCAGCCAAGATCTCGTTGGTCAGCCCCAGCATTTT.

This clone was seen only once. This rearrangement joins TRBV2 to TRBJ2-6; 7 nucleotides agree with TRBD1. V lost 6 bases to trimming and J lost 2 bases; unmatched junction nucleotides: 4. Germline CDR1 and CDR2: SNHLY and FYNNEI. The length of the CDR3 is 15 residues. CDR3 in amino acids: CASRITGAGANVLTF. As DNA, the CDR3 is TGTGCCAGCAGGATTACAGGGGCTGGGGCCAACGTCCTGACTTTC.

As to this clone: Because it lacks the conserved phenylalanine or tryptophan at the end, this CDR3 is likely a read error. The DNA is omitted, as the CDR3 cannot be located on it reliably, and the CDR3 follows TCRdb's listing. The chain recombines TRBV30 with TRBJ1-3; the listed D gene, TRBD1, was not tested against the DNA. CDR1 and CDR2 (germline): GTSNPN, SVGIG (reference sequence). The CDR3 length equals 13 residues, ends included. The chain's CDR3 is CAWSRGSSLSTFS.

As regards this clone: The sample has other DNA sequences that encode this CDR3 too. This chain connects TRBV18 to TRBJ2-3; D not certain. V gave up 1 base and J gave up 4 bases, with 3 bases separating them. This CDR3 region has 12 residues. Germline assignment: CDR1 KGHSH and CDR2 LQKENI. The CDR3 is CASSPLADTQYF. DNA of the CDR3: TGTGCCAGCTCACCACTCGCAGATACGCAGTATTTT. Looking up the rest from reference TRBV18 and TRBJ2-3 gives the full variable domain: NAGVMQNPRHLVRRRGQEARLRCSPMKGHSHVYWYRQLPEEGLKFMVYLQKENIIDESGMPKERFSAEFPKEGPSILRIQQVVRGDSAAYFCASSPLADTQYFGPGTRLTVL.

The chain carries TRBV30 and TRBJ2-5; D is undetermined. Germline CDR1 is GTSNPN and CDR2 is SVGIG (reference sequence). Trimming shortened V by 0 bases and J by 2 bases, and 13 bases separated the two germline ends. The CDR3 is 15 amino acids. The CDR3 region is CAWSVPLGRQETQYF. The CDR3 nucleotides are TGTGCCTGGAGTGTACCATTGGGAAGACAAGAGACCCAGTACTTC.

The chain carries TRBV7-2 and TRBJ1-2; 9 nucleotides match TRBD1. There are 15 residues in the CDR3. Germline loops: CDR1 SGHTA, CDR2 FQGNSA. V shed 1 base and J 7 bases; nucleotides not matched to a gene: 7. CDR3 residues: CASSLGVGQGSGYTF. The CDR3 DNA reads TGTGCCAGCAGCTTAGGAGTGGGACAGGGCTCTGGCTACACCTTC.

CDR3 coding DNA: TGTGCCTGGAGTTCGTTTACAGGGGGAGGCACTGAAGCTTTCTTT. Its translation: CAWSSFTGGGTEAFF. The chain recombines TRBV30 with TRBJ1-1; 8 bases are shared with TRBD1. The CDR3 totals 15 residues. Trimming at V came to 2 bases and at J to 4 bases, leaving 9 bases not matched to a gene. Germline-derived CDR1 and CDR2 are GTSNPN and SVGIG (reference sequence).

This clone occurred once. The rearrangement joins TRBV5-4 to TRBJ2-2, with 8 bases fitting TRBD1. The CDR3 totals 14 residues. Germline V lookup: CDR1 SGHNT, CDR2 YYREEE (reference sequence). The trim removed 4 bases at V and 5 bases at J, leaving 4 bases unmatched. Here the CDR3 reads CASSATGGTGELFF. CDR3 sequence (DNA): TGTGCCAGCAGCGCCACAGGGGGTACCGGGGAGCTGTTTTTT.

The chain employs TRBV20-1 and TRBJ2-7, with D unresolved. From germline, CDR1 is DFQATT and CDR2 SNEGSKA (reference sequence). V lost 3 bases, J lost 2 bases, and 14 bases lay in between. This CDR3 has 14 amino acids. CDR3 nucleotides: TGCAGTGCTAGTTCCCCTTTGCCTCCCTACGAGCAGTACTTC. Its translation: CSASSPLPPYEQYF.

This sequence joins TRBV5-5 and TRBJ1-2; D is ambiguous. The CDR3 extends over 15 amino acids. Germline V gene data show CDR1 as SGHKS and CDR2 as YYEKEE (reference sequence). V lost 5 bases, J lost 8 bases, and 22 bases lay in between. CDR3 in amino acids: CASRGAVTVTGGYTF. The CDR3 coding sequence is TGTGCCAGCAGGGGCGCCGTGACTGTCACGGGGGGCTACACCTTC.

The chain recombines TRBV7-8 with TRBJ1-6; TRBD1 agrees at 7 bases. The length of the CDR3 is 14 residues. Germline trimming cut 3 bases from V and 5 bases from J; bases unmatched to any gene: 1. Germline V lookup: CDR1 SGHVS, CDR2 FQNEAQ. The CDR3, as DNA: TGTGCCAGCAGCTTGGGACAGCATAATTCACCCCTCCACTTT. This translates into CASSLGQHNSPLHF.

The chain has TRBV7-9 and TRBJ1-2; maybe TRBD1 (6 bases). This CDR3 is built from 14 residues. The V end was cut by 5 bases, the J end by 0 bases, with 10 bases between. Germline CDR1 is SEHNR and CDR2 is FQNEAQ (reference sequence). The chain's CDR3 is CASSRDIANYGYTF. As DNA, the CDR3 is TGTGCCAGCAGCCGGGACATAGCTAACTATGGCTACACCTTC.

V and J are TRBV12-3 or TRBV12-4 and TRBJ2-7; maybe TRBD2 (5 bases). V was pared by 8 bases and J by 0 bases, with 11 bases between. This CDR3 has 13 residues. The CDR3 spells CASGKGLSYEQYF. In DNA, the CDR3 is TGTGCCAGCGGGAAAGGACTCTCCTACGAGCAGTACTTC.

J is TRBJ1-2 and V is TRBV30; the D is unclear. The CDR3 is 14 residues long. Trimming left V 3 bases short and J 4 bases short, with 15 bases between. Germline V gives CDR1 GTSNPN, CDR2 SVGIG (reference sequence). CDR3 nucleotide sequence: TGTGCCTGGAGCGAATCCGGGCCGTCCTATGGCTACACCTTC. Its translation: CAWSESGPSYGYTF.

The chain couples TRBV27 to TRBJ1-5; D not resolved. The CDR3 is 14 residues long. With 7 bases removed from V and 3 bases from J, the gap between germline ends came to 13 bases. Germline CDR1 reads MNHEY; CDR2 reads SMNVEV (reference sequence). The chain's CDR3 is CASKGATANQPQHF. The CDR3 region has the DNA TGTGCCAGCAAGGGAGCCACCGCCAATCAGCCCCAGCATTTT.

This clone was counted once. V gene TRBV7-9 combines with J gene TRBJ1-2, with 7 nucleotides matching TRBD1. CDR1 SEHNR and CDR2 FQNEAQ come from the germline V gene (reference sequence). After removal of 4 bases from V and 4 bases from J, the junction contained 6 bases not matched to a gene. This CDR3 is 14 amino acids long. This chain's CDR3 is CASSSQTGTYGYTF. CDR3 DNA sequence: TGTGCCAGCAGCTCGCAGACAGGGACCTATGGCTACACCTTC.

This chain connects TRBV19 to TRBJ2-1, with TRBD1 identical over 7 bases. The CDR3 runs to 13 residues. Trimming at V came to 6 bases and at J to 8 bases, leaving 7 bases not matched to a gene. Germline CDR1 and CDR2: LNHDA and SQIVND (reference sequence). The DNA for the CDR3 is TGTGCCAGTAGGGAACAGGGGTCCCATGAGCAGTTCTTC. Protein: CASREQGSHEQFF.

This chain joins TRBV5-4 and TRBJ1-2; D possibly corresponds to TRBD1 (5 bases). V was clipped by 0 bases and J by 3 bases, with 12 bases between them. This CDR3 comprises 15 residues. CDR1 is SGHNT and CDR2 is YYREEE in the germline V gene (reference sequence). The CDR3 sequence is CASSLAQGGDYGYTF. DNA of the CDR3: TGTGCCAGCAGCTTGGCTCAGGGAGGTGACTATGGCTACACCTTC. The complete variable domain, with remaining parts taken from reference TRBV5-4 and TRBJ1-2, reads ETGVTQSPTHLIKTRGQQVTLRCSSQSGHNTVSWYQQALGQGPQFIFQYYREEENGRGNFPPRFSGLQFPNYSSELNVNALELDDSALYLCASSLAQGGDYGYTFGSGTRLTVV.

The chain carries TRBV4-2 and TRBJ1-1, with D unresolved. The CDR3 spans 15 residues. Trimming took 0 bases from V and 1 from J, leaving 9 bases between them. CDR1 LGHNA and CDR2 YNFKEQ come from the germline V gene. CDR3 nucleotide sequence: TGTGCCAGCAGCCAAGAGGCCATCGGGAACACTGAAGCTTTCTTT. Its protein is CASSQEAIGNTEAFF.

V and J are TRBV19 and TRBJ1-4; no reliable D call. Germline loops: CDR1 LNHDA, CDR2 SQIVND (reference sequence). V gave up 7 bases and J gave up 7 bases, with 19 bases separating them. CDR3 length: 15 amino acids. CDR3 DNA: TGTGCCAGTACCCTCCGACGGGCCGGAGTTGAAAAACTGTTTTTT. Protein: CASTLRRAGVEKLFF.

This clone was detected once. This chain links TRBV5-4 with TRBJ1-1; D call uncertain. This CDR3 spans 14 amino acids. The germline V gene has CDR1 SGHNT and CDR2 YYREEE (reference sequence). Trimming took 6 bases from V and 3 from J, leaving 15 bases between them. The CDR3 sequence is CASNLRNSHTEAFF. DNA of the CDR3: TGTGCCAGCAATCTAAGAAACAGCCACACTGAAGCTTTCTTT.